The present entry profiles one T cell receptor (beta chain) with its context. Which antigen it targets is not known. Per-base quality was not reported, and no clone a single base away is much larger than it. The immunoSEQ Assay, a bias-controlled multiplex PCR, was used to amplify TCRbeta CDR3 regions from genomic DNA. In the original analysis: The number of nucleated cells in each sample was estimated by amplification of reference gene primers within the assay. To quantify the absolute abundance of each unique TCRbeta CDR3 rearrangement, sequence reads were collapsed and filtered. For each sample, productive Simpson clonality was calculated as the square root of Simpson's diversity index across productive rearrangements. The table comes from immuneACCESS by way of TCRdb, which keeps in-frame sequences with V and J called. Part of the clones is missing from these tables; in studies checked, under half for an unresolved V gene and the rest for unknown reasons. The DNA gave D and trimming, while V, J and clone size come from that table. The sample table records 120,000 or so clones; 87% of these occur just once. The ten largest clones add up to 25% to 30% of the sample.

This sample stems from a study of blood T cell repertoires in COVID-19 (dated by TCRdb to the early 2020s). Context from the whole study: Collaborator samples came from the United States, Italy and Spain and covered acute and convalescent phases of COVID-19. Nearly every sample came with metadata listing a de-identified subject ID, COVID-19 status, age in years and sex. Where available, HLA class I and class II types were taken from metadata supplied by the sample provider and were not determined by assay-based typing. The samples were drawn from two sources: the first 160 participants of the ongoing ImmuneRACE study, and 1,254 subjects contributed by 6 global collaborators. A freely available public database, intended as a resource for researchers studying the immune response to SARS-CoV-2, is where the repertoires were released. Deeply sampled blood TCRbeta repertoires from subjects exposed to, actively infected with, or recovered from COVID-19 were included in the dataset. The material from the prospective study consisted of cDNA or gDNA derived from T cells, B-cell-depleted T cells, or PBMCs. Broad study findings and their caveats: How much clinical and demographic metadata was included differed by source and by participant, and the metadata was provided uncurated.

The CDR3 starts with the cysteine, ends with the phenylalanine, and has 16 residues. Just the 48-base CDR3 DNA is kept, in frame starting at base 1. The germline V gene sets CDR1 to MGHRA and CDR2 to YSYEKL. Trimming takes 1 base off V and 6 bases off J; junction bases not matched to a gene: 3. Collaborating institutions collected whole blood in K2EDTA tubes following their own protocols. For TCRbeta analysis, collaborators shipped samples as frozen whole blood, isolated PBMCs, or DNA extracted from either of those sample types. The sequence links TRBV4-1 to TRBJ1-6; the central 10 bases match TRBD1. Sequencing input: peripheral blood. The TCR was taken from a woman in her 70s with acute or convalescent COVID-19. The sequenced DNA: TGCGCCAGCAGCCAAGGAGGGACAGGGGTTAATTCACCCCTCCACTTT. Translation gives CASSQGGTGVNSPLHF.